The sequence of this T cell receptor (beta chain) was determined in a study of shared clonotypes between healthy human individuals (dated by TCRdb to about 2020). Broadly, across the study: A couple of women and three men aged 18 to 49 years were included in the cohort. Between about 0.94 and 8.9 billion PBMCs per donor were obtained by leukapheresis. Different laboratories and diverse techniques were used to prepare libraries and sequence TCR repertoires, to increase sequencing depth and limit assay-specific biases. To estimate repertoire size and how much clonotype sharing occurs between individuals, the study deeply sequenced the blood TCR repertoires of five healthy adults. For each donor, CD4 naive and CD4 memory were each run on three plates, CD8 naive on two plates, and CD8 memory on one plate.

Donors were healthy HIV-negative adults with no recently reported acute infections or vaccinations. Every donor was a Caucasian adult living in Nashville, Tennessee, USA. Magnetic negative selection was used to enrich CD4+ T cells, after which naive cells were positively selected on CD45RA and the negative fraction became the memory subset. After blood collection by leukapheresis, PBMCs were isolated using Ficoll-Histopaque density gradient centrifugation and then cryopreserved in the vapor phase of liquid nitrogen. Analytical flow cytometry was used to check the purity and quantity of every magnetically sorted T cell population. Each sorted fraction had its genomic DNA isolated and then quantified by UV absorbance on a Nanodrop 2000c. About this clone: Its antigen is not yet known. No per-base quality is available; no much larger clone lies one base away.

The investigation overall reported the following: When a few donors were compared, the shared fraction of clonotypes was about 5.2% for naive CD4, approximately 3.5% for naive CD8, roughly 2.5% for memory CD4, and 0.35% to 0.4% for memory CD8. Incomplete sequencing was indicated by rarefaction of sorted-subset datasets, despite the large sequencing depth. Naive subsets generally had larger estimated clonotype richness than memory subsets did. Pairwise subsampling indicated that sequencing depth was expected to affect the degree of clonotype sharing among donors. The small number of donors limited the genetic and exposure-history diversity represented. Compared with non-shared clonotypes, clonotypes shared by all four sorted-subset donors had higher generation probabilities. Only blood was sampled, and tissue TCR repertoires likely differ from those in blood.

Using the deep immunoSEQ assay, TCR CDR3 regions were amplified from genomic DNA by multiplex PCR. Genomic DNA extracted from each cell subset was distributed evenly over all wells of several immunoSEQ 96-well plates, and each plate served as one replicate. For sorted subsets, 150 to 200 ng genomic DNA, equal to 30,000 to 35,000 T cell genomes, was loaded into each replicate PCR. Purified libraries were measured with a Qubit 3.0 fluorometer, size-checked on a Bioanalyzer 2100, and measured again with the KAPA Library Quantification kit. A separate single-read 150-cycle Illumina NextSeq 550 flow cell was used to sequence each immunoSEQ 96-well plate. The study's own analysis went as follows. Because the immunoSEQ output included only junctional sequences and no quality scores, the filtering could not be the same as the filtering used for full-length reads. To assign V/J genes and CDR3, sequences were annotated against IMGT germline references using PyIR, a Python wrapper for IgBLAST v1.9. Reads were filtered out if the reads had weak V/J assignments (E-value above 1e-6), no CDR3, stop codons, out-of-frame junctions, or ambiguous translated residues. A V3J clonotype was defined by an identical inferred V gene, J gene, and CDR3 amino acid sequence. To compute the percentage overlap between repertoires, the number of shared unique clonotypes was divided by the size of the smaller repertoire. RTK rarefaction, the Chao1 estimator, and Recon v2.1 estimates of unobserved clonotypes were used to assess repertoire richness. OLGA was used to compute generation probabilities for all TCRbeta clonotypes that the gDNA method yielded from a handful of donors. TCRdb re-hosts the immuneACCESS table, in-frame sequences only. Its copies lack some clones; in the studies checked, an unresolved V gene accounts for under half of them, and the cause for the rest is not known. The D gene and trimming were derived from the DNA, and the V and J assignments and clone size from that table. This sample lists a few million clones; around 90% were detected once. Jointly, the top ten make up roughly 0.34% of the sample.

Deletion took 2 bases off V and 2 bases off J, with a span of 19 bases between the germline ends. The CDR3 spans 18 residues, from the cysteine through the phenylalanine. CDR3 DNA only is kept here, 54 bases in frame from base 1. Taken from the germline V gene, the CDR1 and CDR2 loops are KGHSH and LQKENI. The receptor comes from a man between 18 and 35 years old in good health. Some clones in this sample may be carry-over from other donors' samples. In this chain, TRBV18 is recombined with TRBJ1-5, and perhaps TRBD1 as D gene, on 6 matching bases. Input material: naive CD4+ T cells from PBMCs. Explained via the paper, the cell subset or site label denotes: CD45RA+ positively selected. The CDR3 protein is CASSPVTAGGGGNQPQHF. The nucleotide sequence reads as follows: TGTGCCAGCTCACCAGTTACTGCGGGGGGCGGTGGCAATCAGCCCCAGCATTTT.